This record looks at one T cell receptor beta chain sequence and its context. This specimen belongs to a study of blood T cell repertoires in COVID-19. Study-wide background: PBMCs, B-cell-depleted T cells, or T cells provided the cDNA or gDNA that made up the material.

Only in-frame clones appear in the TCRdb table, and some are missing; sequencing was by immunoSEQ multiplex PCR. The sample yields 120,000 to 150,000 clones, 88% seen once. There are 14 residues in the CDR3. V dropped 5 bases and J dropped 3; count of bases not matched to a gene: 3. Germline lookup yields CDR1 SEHNR and CDR2 FQNEAQ (reference sequence). The V gene is TRBV7-9, the J gene TRBJ1-2; 10 bases are shared with TRBD1. The sequence was obtained from a human donor in a cohort sampled during active COVID-19. The sample comprised peripheral blood. This chain's CDR3 is CASSGQGGDYGYTF. The CDR3 DNA reads TGTGCCAGCAGCGGACAGGGGGGAGACTATGGCTACACCTTC.